This T cell receptor beta chain was sequenced in a study of OX40 agonist ivuxolimab in advanced cancers. The protocol was immunoSEQ multiplex PCR, while the TCRdb copy is restricted to in-frame clones and leaves out a portion. Of about 78,000 clones listed, approximately 88% are singletons. Concerning this clone: Its cognate antigen is unknown.

Trimming at V came to 2 bases and at J to 5 bases, leaving 11 bases not matched to a gene. Germline values: CDR1 SGHAT, CDR2 FQNNGV. The CDR3 totals 17 residues. Study-wide results and limits: Those patients achieving a partial response at 0.1-3.0 mg/kg showed among the lowest clonal expansion. Expanded peripheral T cell antigen specificity was not determined. Within 6 weeks, CD4+ and CD8+ blood T cells expanded clonally at 0.1 to 3.0 mg/kg.

The receptor comes from an adult with an advanced solid tumor such as melanoma, head and neck, liver or kidney cancer. The sequencing used CD4+ or CD8+ T cells sorted from blood, collected in a trial of the OX40 agonist ivuxolimab. V and J are TRBV11-2 and TRBJ2-3; TRBD1 aligns across 9 bases. The CDR3 DNA follows: TGTGCCAGCAGCTTACTCCCGGGACAGGGTAGGGGAGATACGCAGTATTTT. Translation gives CASSLLPGQGRGDTQYF.